The 25 T cell receptor beta chains below all came from one sample that was sequenced in a study of shared clonotypes between healthy human individuals (dated by TCRdb to 2019 to 2021). The library was obtained by the immunoSEQ multiplex PCR assay. Not all clones reach the TCRdb copy of this immuneACCESS table, which keeps in-frame sequences only. Checked studies attribute under half of the gap to unresolved V genes and leave the rest unexplained. The sample profile shows 1.5 million to 2.5 million clones; less than 95% of them were found once. The top ten constitute around 1.2% of the sample. CD8 naive samples were obtained by positive selection for CCR7 among CD45RO-negative cells, yielding a CD45RA+CCR7+ population from which TemRA cells were excluded. Sample: naive CD8+ T cells sorted from blood. What the cell subset or site label conveys for this sample: CD45RA+CCR7+. These receptors were collected from a young man in good health.

The gene calls are TRBV2 and TRBJ2-1, with 7 bases identical to TRBD1. V lost 6 bases to trimming and J lost 4 bases; unmatched junction nucleotides: 9. The CDR3 length is 15 residues. Germline lookup yields CDR1 SNHLY and CDR2 FYNNEI. The DNA for the CDR3 is TGTGCCAGCAGACCAAACAGGGGTGTTTACAATGAGCAGTTCTTC. Amino acids: CASRPNRGVYNEQFF.

V and J are TRBV27 and TRBJ2-2; 8 bases are shared with TRBD2. Looked up from germline, CDR1 is MNHEY and CDR2 is SMNVEV (reference sequence). The length of the CDR3 is 16 residues. V trimming: 3 bases; J trimming: 4 bases; junction bases outside the gene matches: 7. Written as DNA, the CDR3 is TGTGCCAGCAGTTTTTCCAGCGGGGGCTTCACCGGGGAGCTGTTTTTT. This translates into CASSFSSGGFTGELFF.

Only a few counts were recorded for this clone. V gene TRBV30 combines with J gene TRBJ1-2, with TRBD1 matching over 7 bases. The CDR3 loop spans 14 amino acids. The ends lost 0 bases at V and 5 bases at J; junction bases unmatched: 6. Germline V gene sequence: CDR1 GTSNPN, CDR2 SVGIG (reference sequence). In nucleotides, the CDR3 is TGTGCCTGGAGTGTAGGGGACAGAGATTATGGCTACACCTTC. Its translation: CAWSVGDRDYGYTF. Based on the CDR3 plus reference TRBV30 and TRBJ1-2, the full variable domain is SQTIHQWPATLVQPVGSPLSLECTVEGTSNPNLYWYRQAAGRGLQLLFYSVGIGQISSEVPQNLSASRPQDRQFILSSKKLLLSDSGFYLCAWSVGDRDYGYTFGSGTRLTVV.

The chain employs TRBV5-1 and TRBJ2-1, with 14 bases fitting TRBD2. Germline values: CDR1 SGHRS, CDR2 YFSETQ. This CDR3 comprises 15 residues. V was pared by 4 bases and J by 7 bases, with 4 bases of the junction left unmatched. The CDR3 region has the DNA TGCGCCAGCAGCAGGGGACTAGCGGGAGAAAATGAGCAGTTCTTC. Encoded protein: CASSRGLAGENEQFF.

The V and J genes are TRBV5-1 and TRBJ1-1; tentative D call: TRBD1 (5 bases). Trimming left V 5 bases short and J 2 bases short, with 16 bases between. This CDR3 has 15 residues. Germline CDR1 and CDR2: SGHRS and YFSETQ. Here the CDR3 reads CASSSHRTPNTEAFF. Here the CDR3 DNA reads TGCGCCAGCAGTTCCCACAGGACCCCTAACACTGAAGCTTTCTTT.

In this sample, this clone turned up once. The chain links TRBV6-6 to TRBJ2-5, with 9 positions matching TRBD1. CDR1 is MNHNY, CDR2 SVGAGI, per germline (reference sequence). V shed 5 bases and J 3 bases; nucleotides not matched to a gene: 10. This CDR3 comprises 16 residues. CDR3: CASSNRPGQGEETQYF. DNA for the CDR3: TGTGCCAGCAGTAACCGACCGGGACAGGGTGAAGAGACCCAGTACTTC.

In DNA, the CDR3 is TGTGCCAGCAGCTCCCAGTTTAGGGACATCTATAATTCACCCCTCCACTTT. Residues: CASSSQFRDIYNSPLHF. The rearrangement uses TRBV5-8 and TRBJ1-6; D perhaps matches TRBD1 (6 bases). Trimming took 3 bases from V and 3 from J, leaving 16 bases between them. The CDR3 is 17 residues long. Germline loops: CDR1 SGHTS, CDR2 YDEGEE.

This sequence joins TRBV11-2 and TRBJ2-3, with D perhaps assigned TRBD1 or TRBD2 (5 bases each). V gave up 3 bases and J gave up 4 bases, with 14 bases separating them. CDR1 SGHAT and CDR2 FQNNGV come from the germline V gene. CDR3 length: 15 amino acids. DNA of the CDR3: TGTGCCAGCAGCTTGGGGGAGACGCGTGCAGATACGCAGTATTTT. Translating it yields CASSLGETRADTQYF. Looking up the rest from reference TRBV11-2 and TRBJ2-3 gives the full variable domain: EAGVAQSPRYKIIEKRQSVAFWCNPISGHATLYWYQQILGQGPKLLIQFQNNGVVDDSQLPKDRFSAERLKGVDSTLKIQPAKLEDSAVYLCASSLGETRADTQYFGPGTRLTVL.

This chain connects TRBV25-1 to TRBJ2-7; D is unresolved. Germline V gene sequence: CDR1 MGHDK, CDR2 SYGVNS. V dropped 3 bases and J dropped 4 bases, with 7 bases sitting between them. The CDR3 sequence is 12 residues long. CDR3 in amino acids: CASSDGRYEQYF. The CDR3 DNA reads TGTGCCAGCAGTGATGGTAGATACGAGCAGTACTTC.

V gene TRBV11-2 combines with J gene TRBJ2-7; D perhaps matches TRBD1 (6 bases). Trimming shortened V by 4 bases and J by 5 bases, and 12 bases separated the two germline ends. The CDR3 has 13 amino acids. The germline CDR1 and CDR2 sequences are SGHAT and FQNNGV. CDR3 amino acids: CASSSPGEHEQYF. CDR3 DNA sequence: TGTGCCAGCAGCTCCCCAGGGGAGCACGAGCAGTACTTC.

The chain uses TRBV5-1 and TRBJ2-1; D remains unclear. Trimming pared 1 base from V and 4 bases from J, leaving 9 bases between. This CDR3 spans 14 amino acids. Per germline, CDR1 SGHRS and CDR2 YFSETQ. CDR3 coding DNA: TGCGCCAGCAGCTTGACGACCGGTTACAATGAGCAGTTCTTC. Its translation: CASSLTTGYNEQFF.

The chain is built from TRBV7-8 and TRBJ2-3, with D hard to call. The germline V and J ends were trimmed by 3 bases and 2 bases, with 6 bases remaining between them. The CDR3 extends over 13 amino acids. Germline V gene lookup returns CDR1 SGHVS and CDR2 FQNEAQ. The CDR3 region has the DNA TGTGCCAGCAGCTTGGCCTTCACAGATACGCAGTATTTT. Translating gives CASSLAFTDTQYF.

This clone was counted between two and nine times. The chain recombines TRBV6-1 with TRBJ2-7, with a tentative D call TRBD1 (5 bases). Trimming stripped 7 bases from V and 2 bases from J, with 12 bases between. CDR3 length: 13 amino acids. Germline V gene sequence: CDR1 MNHNS, CDR2 SASEGT. The CDR3 loop is CASTGAVTYEQYF. The DNA of the CDR3 is TGTGCCAGCACTGGGGCAGTCACCTACGAGCAGTACTTC.

The rearrangement joins TRBV4-1 to TRBJ2-2, with 9 bases matching TRBD1. The J segment lost 5 bases and the V segment lost 4 bases, leaving 5 bases of the junction unmatched. Germline loops: CDR1 MGHRA, CDR2 YSYEKL. The CDR3 runs 15 residues. CDR3 coding DNA: TGCGCCAGCAGCCCGGGACAGGGCCGGACCGGGGAGCTGTTTTTT. This encodes CASSPGQGRTGELFF.

The CDR3 coding sequence is TGTGCCAGCAGCTTGGCCGTCGGACTGAGCTCCTACAATGAGCAGTTCTTC. This gives the protein CASSLAVGLSSYNEQFF. J is TRBJ2-1 and V is TRBV5-6; possibly TRBD2 for D (5 bases). Germline lookup yields CDR1 SGHDT and CDR2 YYEEEE. This CDR3 contains 17 residues. V dropped 0 bases and J dropped 0 bases, with 13 bases sitting between them.

The J gene is TRBJ2-7, the V gene TRBV5-1; possibly TRBD2 for D (6 bases). This CDR3 comprises 14 residues. Germline V lookup: CDR1 SGHRS, CDR2 YFSETQ. Deletions cut 4 bases from V and 1 base from J, with 12 bases between. The CDR3 region has the DNA TGCGCCAGCAGCCTGGACTACCTTTCCTACGAGCAGTACTTC. It specifies CASSLDYLSYEQYF.

The chain couples TRBV18 to TRBJ2-7; possibly TRBD1 or TRBD2 for D (5 bases each). The germline V gene encodes CDR1 KGHSH and CDR2 LQKENI. V dropped 3 bases and J dropped 3 bases, with 12 bases sitting between them. This CDR3 comprises 14 residues. In DNA, the CDR3 is TGTGCCAGCTCACCGGGACCGGTGATCTACGAGCAGTACTTC. It is translated as CASSPGPVIYEQYF.

The chain combines TRBV6-6 with TRBJ2-3; 8 bases match TRBD2. The CDR3 is 15 residues long. Germline-derived CDR1 and CDR2 are MNHNY and SVGAGI (reference sequence). Trimming removed 3 bases from V and 2 bases from J; junction bases left unmatched: 4. CDR3 DNA sequence: TGTGCCAGCAGTTATACGGGAGGGCCCACAGATACGCAGTATTTT. Translated: CASSYTGGPTDTQYF.

The chain is built from TRBV5-1 and TRBJ1-2; the D gene is possibly TRBD1 (6 bases). This CDR3 spans 14 amino acids. The V end was cut by 4 bases, the J end by 3 bases, with 13 bases between. The germline V gene encodes CDR1 SGHRS and CDR2 YFSETQ. The CDR3 protein is CASSHIGGDYGYTF. DNA for the CDR3: TGCGCCAGCAGCCATATAGGGGGGGACTATGGCTACACCTTC.

V is TRBV13 and J is TRBJ1-6; D is unresolved. The germline V and J ends were trimmed by 5 bases and 10 bases, with 21 bases remaining between them. This CDR3 has 16 amino acids. Germline V gives CDR1 PRHDT, CDR2 FYEKMQ (reference sequence). CDR3 residues: CASSPSGRGFESPLHF. CDR3 DNA sequence: TGTGCCAGCAGCCCCTCCGGGCGCGGGTTTGAGTCACCCCTCCACTTT.

The CDR3 here is CASSLTTGGEFVGYTF. CDR3 in DNA: TGTGCCAGCAGCCTAACGACAGGGGGCGAATTCGTAGGCTACACCTTC. The V call is TRBV28, the J call TRBJ1-2; 10 nucleotides line up with TRBD1. V lost 6 bases to trimming and J lost 8 bases; unmatched junction nucleotides: 15. CDR1 is MDHEN and CDR2 is SYDVKM in the germline V gene. CDR3 length: 16 residues.

The chain uses TRBV27 and TRBJ2-5; 12 nucleotides match TRBD2. The V gene's germline CDR1 is MNHEY and CDR2 SMNVEV (reference sequence). CDR3 length: 15 residues. With 5 bases clipped from V and 5 bases from J, the junction kept 6 bases outside the gene matches. CDR3 DNA sequence: TGTGCCAGCAGTCCGGCTAGCGGGAGGGATGAGACCCAGTACTTC. Translated: CASSPASGRDETQYF.

V usage is TRBV12-5 and J usage is TRBJ2-2; D unclear. V lost 2 bases and J 7 bases, leaving 5 bases between the germline ends. CDR3 length: 12 residues. CDR1 is LGHNT and CDR2 is FRNRAP in the germline V gene. The CDR3 loop is CASGLRVGELFF. The CDR3 bases are TGTGCTAGTGGTTTGAGAGTCGGGGAGCTGTTTTTT. Drawing the rest from reference TRBV12-5 and TRBJ2-2, the complete variable domain is DARVTQTPRHKVTEMGQEVTMRCQPILGHNTVFWYRQTMMQGLELLAYFRNRAPLDDSGMPKDRFSAEMPDATLATLKIQPSEPRDSAVYFCASGLRVGELFFGEGSRLTVL.

V gene TRBV5-1 combines with J gene TRBJ2-7; TRBD1 is a possible D gene (5 bases). The CDR3 runs to 14 residues. The V and J ends lost 2 bases and 1 base respectively, with 10 bases between them. Germline V CDR1 and CDR2: SGHRS, YFSETQ. CDR3 loop: CASSFTGISYEQYF. The CDR3 DNA reads as TGCGCCAGCAGCTTCACAGGTATTTCCTACGAGCAGTACTTC. Drawing the rest from reference TRBV5-1 and TRBJ2-7, the complete variable domain is KAGVTQTPRYLIKTRGQQVTLSCSPISGHRSVSWYQQTPGQGLQFLFEYFSETQRNKGNFPGRFSGRQFSNSRSEMNVSTLELGDSALYLCASSFTGISYEQYFGPGTRLTVT.

The gene calls are TRBV28 and TRBJ2-5, with 13 positions matching TRBD2. The CDR3 is made up of 16 amino acids. V lost 4 bases, J lost 3 bases, and 5 bases stayed unmatched. Germline loops: CDR1 MDHEN, CDR2 SYDVKM. The DNA of the CDR3 is TGTGCCAGCAGTTCTCCCGGGACTAGCGGGGAAGAGACCCAGTACTTC. Translated: CASSSPGTSGEETQYF.